The 24 T cell receptor beta chains below all came from one sample that was sequenced in a study of blood T cells in healthy people across ages. A second PCR, run for about 6 to 11 cycles, used a sample-barcoded 5' primer plus a J-beta primer mix. One entry per CDR3 protein, called by TCRdb with MiXCR from the 5' RACE reads. The repertoire holds hundreds of thousands of distinct CDR3 sequences, 58% seen once, with more than 35% in the top ten. The specimen sequenced was blood. The receptors come from a man aged 60-69 years in good health.

The gene calls are TRBV20-1 and TRBJ2-1; TRBD1 matches at 7 bases. There are 15 residues in the CDR3. V dropped 0 bases and J dropped 0; count of bases not matched to a gene: 2. CDR1 is DFQATT and CDR2 is SNEGSKA in the germline V gene (reference sequence). DNA for the CDR3: TGCAGTGCTAGAGACGACAGGGTCTCCTACAATGAGCAGTTCTTC. This translates into CSARDDRVSYNEQFF.

This chain connects TRBV20-1 to TRBJ2-7; possibly TRBD1 or TRBD2 for D (5 bases each). This CDR3 spans 12 amino acids. Germline V lookup: CDR1 DFQATT, CDR2 SNEGSKA (reference sequence). Between the trimmed V and J ends, which lost 6 bases and 7 bases, there was a span of 16 bases. Here the CDR3 DNA reads TGCAGTGCCGCGAGGGGTTCGGGTGAGCAGTACTTC. Encoded protein: CSAARGSGEQYF.

This clonotype was detected only a few times. The chain is built from TRBV2 and TRBJ1-2, with unresolved D. V shed 2 bases and J shed 4 bases, with 5 bases lying between them. CDR3 length: 12 residues. CDR1 and CDR2 (germline): SNHLY, FYNNEI. In nucleotides, the CDR3 is TGTGCCAGCAGTGAAACCAGCTATGGCTACACCTTC. As protein: CASSETSYGYTF.

The chain uses TRBV2 and TRBJ2-5; 10 bases match TRBD2. Per germline, CDR1 SNHLY and CDR2 FYNNEI. With V trimmed by 6 bases and J by 2 bases, 12 bases remained unmatched. CDR3 size: 17 residues. The CDR3 DNA sequence: TGTGCCAGCAGCTTGAGCGGGGGGGCCCGGAATCAAGAGACCCAGTACTTC. This gives the protein CASSLSGGARNQETQYF.

This clonotype has only one observation. This sequence joins TRBV20-1 and TRBJ2-5; no clear D gene. The DNA matches TRBJ2-4 better at its end, which makes the J call doubtful. The germline V gene encodes CDR1 DFQATT and CDR2 SNEGSKA (reference sequence). This CDR3 region has 15 residues. CDR3 nucleotides: TGCAGTGCTAGCCCCTACAGTGCGGCCAAAAACATTCAGTACTTC. Residues: CSASPYSAAKNIQYF.

The DNA of the CDR3 is TGTGCCAGCAGCCCCCACATCGGAGGGGGCCGGTACACTGAAGCTTTCTTT. It specifies CASSPHIGGGRYTEAFF. This chain connects TRBV7-2 to TRBJ1-1; 7 bases are a match to TRBD1. Germline V CDR1 and CDR2: SGHTA, FQGNSA. Trimming took 5 bases from V and 3 from J; bases not matched to a gene: 15. The CDR3 is 17 amino acids.

The chain has TRBV7-9 and TRBJ1-3; 7 bases fit TRBD1. V was clipped by 5 bases and J by 2 bases; unmatched bases: 9. CDR1 is SEHNR and CDR2 is FQNEAQ in the germline V gene (reference sequence). This CDR3 has 16 residues. CDR3 DNA: TGTGCCAGCAGCCCCGAGACAGGGTTCCCTGGAAACACCATATATTTT. Its translation is CASSPETGFPGNTIYF.

The J gene is TRBJ1-2, the V gene TRBV12-3 or TRBV12-4; D gene uncertain. The ends were cut back, 3 bases at V and 6 bases at J, with 11 bases in the middle. This CDR3 has 13 residues. CDR3 in amino acids: CASSFGSKDGYTF. DNA for the CDR3: TGTGCCAGCAGTTTCGGATCCAAAGATGGCTACACCTTC.

J is TRBJ2-5 and V is TRBV20-1; D gene ambiguous. The germline gives CDR1 DFQATT, CDR2 SNEGSKA (reference sequence). Trimming took off 8 bases at V and 1 base at J, with 14 bases between the two ends. The length of the CDR3 is 13 residues. The DNA of the CDR3 is TGCAGTCCGAAGGAGCGTTTCCAAGAGACCCAGTACTTC. It yields the protein CSPKERFQETQYF.

The V and J genes are TRBV10-2 and TRBJ1-3; perhaps TRBD1 as D (5 bases). The CDR3 covers 15 residues. V lost 1 base and J lost 0, with 7 bases in between. Germline values: CDR1 WSHSY, CDR2 SAAADI. CDR3 in DNA: TGCGCCAGCAGTGAGTTCAGGGTCTCTGGAAACACCATATATTTT. It yields the protein CASSEFRVSGNTIYF.

V usage is TRBV4-1 and J usage is TRBJ2-5; 7 bases are a match to TRBD1. The CDR3 is made up of 14 amino acids. Germline V gene lookup returns CDR1 MGHRA and CDR2 YSYEKL. Germline trimming cut 2 bases from V and 5 bases from J; bases unmatched to any gene: 5. The CDR3 coding sequence is TGCGCCAGCAGCCAAACAGGGGTTTCGGAGACCCAGTACTTC. Translated, it gives CASSQTGVSETQYF.

Comment on this clonotype: A much larger clone sits a single nucleotide away, making a read error possible. The rearrangement uses TRBV29-1 and TRBJ1-2; TRBD1 matches at 8 bases. There are 15 residues in the CDR3. CDR1 is SQVTM, CDR2 ANQGSEA, per germline. With 4 bases clipped from V and 3 bases from J, the junction kept 10 bases outside the gene matches. CDR3: CSVGRGLFRDYGYTF. In DNA, the CDR3 is TGCAGCGTTGGCAGGGGGCTCTTCAGGGACTATGGCTACACCTTC. The complete variable domain, with remaining parts taken from reference TRBV29-1 and TRBJ1-2, reads SAVISQKPSRDICQRGTSLTIQCQVDSQVTMMFWYRQQPGQSLTLIATANQGSEATYESGFVIDKFPISRPNLTFSTLTVSNMSPEDSSIYLCSVGRGLFRDYGYTFGSGTRLTVV.

This clonotype was detected a few times. This rearrangement joins TRBV5-1 to TRBJ1-1, with 8 bases lining up with TRBD1. V lost 5 bases and J lost 0; bases outside the gene matches: 9. CDR3 size: 16 residues. Per germline, CDR1 SGHRS and CDR2 YFSETQ. Here the CDR3 DNA reads TGCGCCAGCAGTCCGGGGACAGGTAATCTGAACACTGAAGCTTTCTTT. It yields the protein CASSPGTGNLNTEAFF.

The table lists this clonotype with a count of one. This chain uses TRBV29-1 with TRBJ1-5; D uncertain. This CDR3 is built from 13 residues. V was clipped by 4 bases and J by 2 bases, with 9 bases between them. Per the germline V gene, CDR1 is SQVTM and CDR2 is ANQGSEA. The CDR3 DNA reads TGCAGCGTTGGGACGGTTCGCAATCAGCCCCAGCATTTT. This sequence encodes CSVGTVRNQPQHF. The full variable domain, in which reference TRBV29-1 and TRBJ1-5 provide the parts outside the CDR3, is SAVISQKPSRDICQRGTSLTIQCQVDSQVTMMFWYRQQPGQSLTLIATANQGSEATYESGFVIDKFPISRPNLTFSTLTVSNMSPEDSSIYLCSVGTVRNQPQHFGDGTRLSIL.

The chain joins TRBV12-3 or TRBV12-4 to TRBJ1-2, with 9 positions matching TRBD1. The CDR3 extends over 14 amino acids. With 6 bases clipped from V and 4 bases from J, the junction kept 6 bases outside the gene matches. This chain's CDR3 is CASRRTGEIYGYTF. CDR3 coding DNA: TGTGCCAGCAGGCGGACAGGGGAGATCTATGGCTACACCTTC.

V and J are TRBV6-4 and TRBJ2-3; 8 bases align to TRBD2. This CDR3 region has 17 residues. The J segment lost 4 bases and the V segment lost 2 bases, leaving 11 bases of the junction unmatched. CDR1 MRHNA and CDR2 SNTAGT come from the germline V gene. As DNA, the CDR3 is TGTGCCAGCAGTGACACCAACCCGGGGGGGCAGGCAGATACGCAGTATTTT. It encodes CASSDTNPGGQADTQYF.

The CDR3, as DNA: TGTGCCAGCAGCCCGCACCGGACAGGCGCCTACAATGAGCAGTTCTTC. Translated: CASSPHRTGAYNEQFF. The chain joins TRBV3-1 to TRBJ2-1; 7 bases are a match to TRBD1. The CDR3 contains 16 residues. The J segment lost 2 bases and the V segment lost 4 bases, leaving 8 bases of the junction unmatched. Germline CDR1 reads LGHDT; CDR2 reads YNNKEL (reference sequence).

A word on this clonotype: One end of the junction fails to match germline, which may point to a read error. This chain links TRBV5-1 with TRBJ2-5; 7 nucleotides align to TRBD2. Per germline, CDR1 SGHRS and CDR2 YFSETQ. This CDR3 contains 14 residues. CDR3 DNA sequence: TGCGCCAACAGCTTGGGGGGGGTGAGAGAGACCCAGTACTTC. Its translation: CANSLGGVRETQYF.

The V call is TRBV20-1, the J call TRBJ2-7, with TRBD1 as a possible D gene (6 bases). Germline-derived CDR1 and CDR2 are DFQATT and SNEGSKA (reference sequence). V lost 3 bases and J lost 2, with 11 bases in between. The CDR3 extends over 13 amino acids. CDR3 region: CSARGASPYEQYF. The CDR3 nucleotides are TGCAGTGCTAGGGGGGCCTCCCCCTACGAGCAGTACTTC.

This clonotype was seen a few times. The CDR3: CASSPVEGGINIQYF. CDR3 DNA sequence: TGTGCCAGCAGCCCCGTGGAAGGGGGCATAAACATTCAGTACTTC. The V call is TRBV21-1, the J call TRBJ2-4; TRBD1 is taken as the D call from the table, unchecked against the DNA. TRBV21-1 is noted as a pseudogene. The CDR3 runs to 15 residues.

This clonotype was detected a few times. The V call is TRBV20-1, the J call TRBJ2-1; D is perhaps TRBD1 (6 bases). V lost 3 bases and J 6 bases, leaving 15 bases between the germline ends. Per the germline V gene, CDR1 is DFQATT and CDR2 is SNEGSKA (reference sequence). This CDR3 spans 14 amino acids. CDR3 in amino acids: CSARETGPRNEQFF. CDR3 in DNA: TGCAGTGCTAGGGAGACAGGACCCCGCAATGAGCAGTTCTTC.

The chain links TRBV6-2 or TRBV6-3 to TRBJ2-7, with D tentatively TRBD1 (6 bases). This CDR3 is built from 15 residues. Trimming took off 7 bases at V and 0 bases at J, with 16 bases between the two ends. Per the germline V gene, CDR1 is MNHEY and CDR2 is SVGEGT. The CDR3 loop reads CASTINRAPSYEQYF. The DNA of the CDR3 is TGTGCCAGCACGATAAACAGGGCCCCCTCCTACGAGCAGTACTTC.

V gene TRBV6-6 combines with J gene TRBJ2-1, with D possibly being TRBD2 (5 bases). The CDR3 contains 16 residues. The V gene's germline CDR1 is MNHNY and CDR2 SVGAGI (reference sequence). V shed 2 bases and J shed 0 bases, with 11 bases lying between them. CDR3 in DNA: TGTGCCAGCAGTTACGGGAGAGGTAACTCCTACAATGAGCAGTTCTTC. Its translation: CASSYGRGNSYNEQFF.

The genes are TRBV7-9 and TRBJ1-4; D may be TRBD1 (6 bases). Germline CDR1 is SEHNR and CDR2 is FQNEAQ (reference sequence). The CDR3 contains 15 residues. Trimming pared 5 bases from V and 7 bases from J, leaving 17 bases between. CDR3 sequence reads: CASSPGQSDGEKLFF. CDR3 nucleotides: TGTGCCAGCAGCCCAGGACAGTCGGATGGTGAAAAACTGTTTTTT.